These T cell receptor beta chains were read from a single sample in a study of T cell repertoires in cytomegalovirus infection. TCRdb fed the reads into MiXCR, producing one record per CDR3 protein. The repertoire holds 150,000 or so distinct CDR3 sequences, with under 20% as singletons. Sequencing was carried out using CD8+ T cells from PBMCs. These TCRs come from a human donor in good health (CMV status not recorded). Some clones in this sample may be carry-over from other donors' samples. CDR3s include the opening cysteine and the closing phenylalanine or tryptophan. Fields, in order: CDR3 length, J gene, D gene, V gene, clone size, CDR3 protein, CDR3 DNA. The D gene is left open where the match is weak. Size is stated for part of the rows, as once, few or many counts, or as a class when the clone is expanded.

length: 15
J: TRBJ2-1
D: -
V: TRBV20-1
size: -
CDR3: CSARGRFEGVNEQFF
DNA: TGCAGTGCTAGAGGACGATTTGAAGGGGTGAATGAGCAGTTCTTC

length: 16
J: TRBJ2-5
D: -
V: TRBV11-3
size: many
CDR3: CASSLGYRQGGETQYF
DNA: TGTGCCAGCAGCTTGGGATATCGGCAGGGTGGCGAGACCCAGTACTTC

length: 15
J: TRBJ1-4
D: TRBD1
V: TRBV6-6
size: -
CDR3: CASSYSTGVDEKLFF
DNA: TGTGCCAGCAGTTACTCGACAGGGGTTGATGAAAAACTGTTTTTT

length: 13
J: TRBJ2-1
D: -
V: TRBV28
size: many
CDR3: CASRGGGDNEQFF
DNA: TGTGCCAGCAGGGGGGGAGGAGACAATGAGCAGTTCTTC

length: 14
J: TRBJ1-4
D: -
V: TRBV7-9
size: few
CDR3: CASSGRDTLEKLFF
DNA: TGTGCCAGCAGCGGAAGGGACACTCTCGAAAAACTGTTTTTT

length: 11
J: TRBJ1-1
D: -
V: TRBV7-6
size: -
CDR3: CASSFDGEAFF
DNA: TGTGCCAGCAGCTTTGACGGTGAAGCTTTCTTT

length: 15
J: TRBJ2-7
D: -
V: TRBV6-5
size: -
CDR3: CASSYSRALSYEQYF
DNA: TGTGCCAGCAGTTACTCTAGGGCCCTCTCCTACGAGCAGTACTTC

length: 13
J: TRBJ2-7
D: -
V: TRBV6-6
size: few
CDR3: CASSYSPIYEQYF
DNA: TGTGCCAGCAGTTACTCGCCTATCTACGAGCAGTACTTC

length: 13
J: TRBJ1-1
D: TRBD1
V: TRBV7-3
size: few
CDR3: CASSLRQGDEAFF
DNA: TGTGCCAGCAGCTTAAGACAGGGGGATGAAGCTTTCTTT

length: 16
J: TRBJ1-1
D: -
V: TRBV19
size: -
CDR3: CASSENDGGFGTEAFF
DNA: TGTGCCAGTAGTGAGAATGACGGGGGCTTCGGGACTGAAGCTTTCTTT

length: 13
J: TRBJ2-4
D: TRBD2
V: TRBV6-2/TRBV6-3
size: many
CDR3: CASSYGGGNIQYF
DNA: TGTGCCAGCAGTTACGGGGGGGGGAACATTCAGTACTTC

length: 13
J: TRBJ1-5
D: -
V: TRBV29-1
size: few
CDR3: CSVGTDLRQPQHF
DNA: TGCAGCGTTGGGACGGACCTCAGGCAGCCCCAGCATTTT

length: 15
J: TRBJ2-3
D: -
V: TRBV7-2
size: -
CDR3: CASSLRSRSTDTQYF
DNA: TGTGCCAGCAGCTTAAGGTCACGGAGCACAGATACGCAGTATTTT

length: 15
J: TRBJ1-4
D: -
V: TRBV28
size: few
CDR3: CASSLGDLANEKLFF
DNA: TGTGCCAGCAGTTTGGGAGATCTAGCTAATGAAAAACTGTTTTTT

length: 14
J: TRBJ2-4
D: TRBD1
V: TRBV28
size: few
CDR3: CASSYPTGVDIQYF
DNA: TGTGCCAGCAGCTATCCAACAGGGGTTGACATTCAGTACTTC

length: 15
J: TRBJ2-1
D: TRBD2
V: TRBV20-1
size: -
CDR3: CSARGGRGAYNEQFF
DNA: TGCAGTGCTAGAGGGGGACGGGGGGCCTACAATGAGCAGTTCTTC

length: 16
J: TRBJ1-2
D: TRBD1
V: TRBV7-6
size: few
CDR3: CASSRPRDRANYGYTF
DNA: TGTGCCAGCAGCAGACCCCGGGACAGGGCTAACTATGGCTACACCTTC

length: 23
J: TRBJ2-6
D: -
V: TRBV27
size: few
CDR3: CASSSRDAPGHRGAGAGANVLTF
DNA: TGTGCCAGCAGTTCCCGCGATGCCCCGGGACATCGAGGTGCGGGTGCTGGGGCCAACGTCCTGACTTTC

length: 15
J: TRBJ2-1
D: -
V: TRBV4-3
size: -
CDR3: CASSQETYSYNEQFF
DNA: TGCGCCAGCAGCCAAGAGACCTACTCCTACAATGAGCAGTTCTTC

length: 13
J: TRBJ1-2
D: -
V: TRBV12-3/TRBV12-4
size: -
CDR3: CASSFGVPTGYTF
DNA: TGTGCCAGCAGTTTTGGGGTTCCCACTGGCTACACCTTC

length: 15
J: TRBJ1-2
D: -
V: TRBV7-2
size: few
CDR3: CASSFDRKVNYGYTF
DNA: TGTGCCAGCAGCTTCGACAGGAAAGTAAACTATGGCTACACCTTC

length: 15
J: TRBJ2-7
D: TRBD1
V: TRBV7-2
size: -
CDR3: CASSSVGQRPYEQYF
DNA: TGTGCCAGCAGCTCAGTGGGACAGCGTCCCTACGAGCAGTACTTC

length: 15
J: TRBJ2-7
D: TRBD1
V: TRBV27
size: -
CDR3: CASSTRTGGRNEQYF
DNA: TGTGCCAGCAGTACCCGGACAGGGGGCAGGAACGAGCAGTACTTC

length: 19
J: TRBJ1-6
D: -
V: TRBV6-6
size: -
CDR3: CASSPSGIRVILYNSPLHF
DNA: TGTGCCAGCAGCCCGTCAGGGATTCGGGTAATCCTATATAATTCACCCCTCCACTTT

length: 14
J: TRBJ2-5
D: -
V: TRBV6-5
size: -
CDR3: CASSFDWDQETQYF
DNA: TGTGCCAGCAGTTTTGACTGGGACCAAGAGACCCAGTACTTC

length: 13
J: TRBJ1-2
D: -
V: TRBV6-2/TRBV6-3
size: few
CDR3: CASSYSRTRGYTF
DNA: TGTGCCAGCAGTTACTCCCGGACCCGTGGCTACACCTTC

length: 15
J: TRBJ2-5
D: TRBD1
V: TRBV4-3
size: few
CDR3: CASSKQGRPGETQYF
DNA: TGCGCCAGCAGCAAACAGGGGCGACCCGGGGAGACCCAGTACTTC

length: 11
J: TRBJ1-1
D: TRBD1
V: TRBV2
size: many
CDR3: CASWRTGGAFF
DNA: TGTGCCAGCTGGAGAACAGGGGGAGCTTTCTTT

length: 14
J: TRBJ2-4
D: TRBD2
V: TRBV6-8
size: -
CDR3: CASRTSGSENIQYF
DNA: TGTGCCAGCAGGACTAGCGGGAGCGAAAACATTCAGTACTTC

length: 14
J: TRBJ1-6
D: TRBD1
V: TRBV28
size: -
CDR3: CASSLTGTVSPLHF
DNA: TGTGCCAGCAGTTTGACAGGGACGGTTTCACCCCTCCACTTT

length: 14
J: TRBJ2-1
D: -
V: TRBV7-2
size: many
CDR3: CASSFRGFYNEQFF
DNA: TGTGCCAGCAGCTTTAGGGGATTCTACAATGAGCAGTTCTTC

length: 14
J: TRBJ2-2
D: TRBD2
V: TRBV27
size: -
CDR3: CASNLAGGTGELFF
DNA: TGTGCCAGCAACCTAGCGGGGGGTACCGGGGAGCTGTTTTTT

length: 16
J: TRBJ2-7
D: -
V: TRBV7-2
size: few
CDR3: CASSPRAGGPSYEQYF
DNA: TGTGCCAGCAGCCCACGCGCCGGCGGACCTTCCTACGAGCAGTACTTC

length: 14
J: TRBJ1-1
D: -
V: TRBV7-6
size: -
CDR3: CASSIGRGRTEAFF
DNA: TGTGCCAGCAGCATTGGACGGGGACGGACTGAAGCTTTCTTT

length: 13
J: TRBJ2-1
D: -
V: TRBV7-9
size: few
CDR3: CASSLDSGDEQFF
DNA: TGTGCCAGCAGCTTAGATTCAGGTGATGAGCAGTTCTTC

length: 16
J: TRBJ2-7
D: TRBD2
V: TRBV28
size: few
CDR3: CASSLPASGGTYEQYF
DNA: TGTGCCAGCAGTTTACCGGCTAGCGGGGGAACCTACGAGCAGTACTTC

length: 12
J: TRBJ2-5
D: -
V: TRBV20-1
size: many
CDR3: CSARDVQETQYF
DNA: TGCAGTGCTCGGGACGTACAAGAGACCCAGTACTTC

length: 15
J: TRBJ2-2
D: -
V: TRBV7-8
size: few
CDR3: CASSPGEGNTGELFF
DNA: TGTGCCAGCAGCCCAGGGGAGGGGAACACCGGGGAGCTGTTTTTT

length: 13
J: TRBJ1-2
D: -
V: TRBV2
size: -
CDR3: CASPGGQYYGYTF
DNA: TGTGCCAGCCCGGGGGGACAATACTATGGCTACACCTTC

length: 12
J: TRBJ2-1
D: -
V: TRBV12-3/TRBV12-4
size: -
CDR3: CASTWGSNEQFF
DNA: TGTGCCAGCACTTGGGGCAGCAATGAGCAGTTCTTC

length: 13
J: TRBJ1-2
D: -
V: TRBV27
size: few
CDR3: CASSLTQSYGYTF
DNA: TGTGCCAGCAGTTTAACCCAGAGTTATGGCTACACCTTC

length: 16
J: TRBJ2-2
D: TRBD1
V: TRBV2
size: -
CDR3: CASGTTGERDTGELFF
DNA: TGTGCCAGCGGCACCACAGGGGAGCGAGACACCGGGGAGCTGTTTTTT

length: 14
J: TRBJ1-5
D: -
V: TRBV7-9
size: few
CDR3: CASSLVGANQPQHF
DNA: TGTGCCAGCAGCTTAGTAGGGGCCAATCAGCCCCAGCATTTT

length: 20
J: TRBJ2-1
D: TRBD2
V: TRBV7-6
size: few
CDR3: CASSLAVVAGAHSSYNEQFF
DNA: TGTGCCAGCAGCTTAGCAGTAGTAGCGGGAGCCCATAGCTCCTACAATGAGCAGTTCTTC